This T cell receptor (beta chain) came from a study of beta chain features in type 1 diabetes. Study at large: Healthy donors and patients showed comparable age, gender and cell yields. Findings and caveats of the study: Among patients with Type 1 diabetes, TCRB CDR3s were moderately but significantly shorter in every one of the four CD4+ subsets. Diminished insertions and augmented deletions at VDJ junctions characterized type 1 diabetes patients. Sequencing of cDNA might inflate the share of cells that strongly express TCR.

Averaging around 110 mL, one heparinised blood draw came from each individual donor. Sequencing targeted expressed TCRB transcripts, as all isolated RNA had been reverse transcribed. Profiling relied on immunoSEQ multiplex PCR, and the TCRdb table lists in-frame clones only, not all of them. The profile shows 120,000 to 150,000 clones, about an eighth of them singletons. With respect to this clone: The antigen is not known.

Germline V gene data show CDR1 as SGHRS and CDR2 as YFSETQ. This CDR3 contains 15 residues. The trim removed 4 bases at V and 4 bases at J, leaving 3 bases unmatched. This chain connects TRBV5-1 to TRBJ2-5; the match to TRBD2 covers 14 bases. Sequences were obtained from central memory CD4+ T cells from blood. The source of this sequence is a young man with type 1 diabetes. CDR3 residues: CASSPGTSGGETQYF. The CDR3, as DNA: TGCGCCAGCAGCCCAGGGACTAGCGGGGGAGAGACCCAGTACTTC.